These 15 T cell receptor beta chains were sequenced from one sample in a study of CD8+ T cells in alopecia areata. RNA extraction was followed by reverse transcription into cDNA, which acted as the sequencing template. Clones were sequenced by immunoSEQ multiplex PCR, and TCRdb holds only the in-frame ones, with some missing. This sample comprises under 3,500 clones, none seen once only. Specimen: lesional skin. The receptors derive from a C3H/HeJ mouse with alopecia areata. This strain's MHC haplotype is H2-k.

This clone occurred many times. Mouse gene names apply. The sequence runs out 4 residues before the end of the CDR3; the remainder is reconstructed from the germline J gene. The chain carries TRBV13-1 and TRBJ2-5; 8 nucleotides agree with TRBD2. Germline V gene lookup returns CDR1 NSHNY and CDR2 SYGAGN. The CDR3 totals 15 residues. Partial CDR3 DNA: TGTGCCAGCAGTGATGCTGGGGGGCGCATGGAC. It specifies CASSDAGGRMD. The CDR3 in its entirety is CASSDAGGRMDTQYF.

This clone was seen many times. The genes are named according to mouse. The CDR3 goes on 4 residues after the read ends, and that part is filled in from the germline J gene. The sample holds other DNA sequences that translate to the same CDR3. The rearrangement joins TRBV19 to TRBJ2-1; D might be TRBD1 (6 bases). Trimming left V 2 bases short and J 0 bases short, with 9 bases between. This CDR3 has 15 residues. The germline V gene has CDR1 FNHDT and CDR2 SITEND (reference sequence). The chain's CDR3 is CASSMQGFNYAEQFF. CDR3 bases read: TGTGCCAGCAGTATGCAGGGGTTTAACTATGCT.

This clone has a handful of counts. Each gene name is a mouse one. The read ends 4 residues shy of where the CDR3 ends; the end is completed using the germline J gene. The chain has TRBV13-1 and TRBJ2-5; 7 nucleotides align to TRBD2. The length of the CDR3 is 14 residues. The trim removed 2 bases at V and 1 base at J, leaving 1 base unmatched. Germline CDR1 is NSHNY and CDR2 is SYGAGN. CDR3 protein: CASSEWGDQDTQYF. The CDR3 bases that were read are TGTGCCAGCAGTGAATGGGGGGACCAAGAC.

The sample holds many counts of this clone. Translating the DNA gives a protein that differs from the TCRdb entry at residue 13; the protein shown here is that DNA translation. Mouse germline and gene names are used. The sequenced part of the CDR3 DNA is TGTGCCAGCAGCTTAGACAGGGGGCCCTATAATTCGCCC. Protein product: CASSLDRGPYNSP. The CDR3 as a whole reads CASSLDRGPYNSPLYF. The J gene is TRBJ1-6, the V gene TRBV3; the match to TRBD1 covers 9 bases. The read stops 3 residues short of the end of the CDR3; the missing end is completed from the germline J gene. TRBJ1-6 is flagged as an ORF with uncertain function. The germline CDR1 and CDR2 sequences are SNHLY and FYNGKV (reference sequence). V gave up 1 base and J gave up 2 bases; unmatched junction bases: 0. This CDR3 is built from 16 residues.

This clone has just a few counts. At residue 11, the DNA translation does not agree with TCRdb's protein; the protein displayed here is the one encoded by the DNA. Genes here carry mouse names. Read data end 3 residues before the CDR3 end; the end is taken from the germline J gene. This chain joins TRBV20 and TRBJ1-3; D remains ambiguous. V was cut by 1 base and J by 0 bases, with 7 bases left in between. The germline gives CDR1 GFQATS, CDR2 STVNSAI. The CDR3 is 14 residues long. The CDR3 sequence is CGARVYSSGNTLYF. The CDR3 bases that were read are TGTGGTGCTAGGGTGTACAGTTCTGGAAATACG.

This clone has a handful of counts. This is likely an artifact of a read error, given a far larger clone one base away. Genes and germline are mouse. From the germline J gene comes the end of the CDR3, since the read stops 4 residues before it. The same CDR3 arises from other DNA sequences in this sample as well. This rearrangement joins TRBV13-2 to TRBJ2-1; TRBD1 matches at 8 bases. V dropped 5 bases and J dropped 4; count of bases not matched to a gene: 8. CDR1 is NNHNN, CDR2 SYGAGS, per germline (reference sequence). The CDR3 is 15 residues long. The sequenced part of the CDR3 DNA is TGTGCCAGCGGCCCTGGGACAGGTTGGTATGCT. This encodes CASGPGTGWYA. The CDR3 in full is CASGPGTGWYAEQFF.

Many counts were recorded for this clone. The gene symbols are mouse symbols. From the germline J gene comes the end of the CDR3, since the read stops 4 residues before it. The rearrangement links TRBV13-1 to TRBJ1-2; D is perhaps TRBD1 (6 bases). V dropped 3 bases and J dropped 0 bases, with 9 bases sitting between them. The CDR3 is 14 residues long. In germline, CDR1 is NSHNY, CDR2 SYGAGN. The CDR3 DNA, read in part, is TGTGCCAGCAGTGGCAGGGGCGCAAACTCC. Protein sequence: CASSGRGANS. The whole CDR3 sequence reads CASSGRGANSDYTF.

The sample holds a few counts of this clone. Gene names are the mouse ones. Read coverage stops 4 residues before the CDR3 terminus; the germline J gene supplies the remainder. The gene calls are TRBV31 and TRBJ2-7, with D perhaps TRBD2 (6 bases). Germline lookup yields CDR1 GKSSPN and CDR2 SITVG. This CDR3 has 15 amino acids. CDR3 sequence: CAWSAPRGVPHEQYF. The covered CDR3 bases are TGTGCCTGGAGTGCCCCGCGGGGGGTCCCCCAT.

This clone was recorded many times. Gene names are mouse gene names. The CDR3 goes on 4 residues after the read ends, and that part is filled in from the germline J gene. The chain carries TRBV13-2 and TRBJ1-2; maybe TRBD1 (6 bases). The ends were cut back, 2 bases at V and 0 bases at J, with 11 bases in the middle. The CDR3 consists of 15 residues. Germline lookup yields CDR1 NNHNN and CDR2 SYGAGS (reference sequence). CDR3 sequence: CASGEGHIANSDYTF. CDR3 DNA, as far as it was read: TGTGCCAGCGGTGAGGGACATATAGCAAACTCC.

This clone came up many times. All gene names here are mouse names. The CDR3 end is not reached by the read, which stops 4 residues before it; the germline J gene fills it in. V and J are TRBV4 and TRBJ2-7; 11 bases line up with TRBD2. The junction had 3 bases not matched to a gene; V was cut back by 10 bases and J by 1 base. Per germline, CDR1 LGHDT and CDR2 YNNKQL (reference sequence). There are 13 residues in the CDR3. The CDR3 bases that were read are TGTGCCACCCGGGACTGGGGGTCCTAT. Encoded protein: CATRDWGSY. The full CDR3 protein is CATRDWGSYEQYF.

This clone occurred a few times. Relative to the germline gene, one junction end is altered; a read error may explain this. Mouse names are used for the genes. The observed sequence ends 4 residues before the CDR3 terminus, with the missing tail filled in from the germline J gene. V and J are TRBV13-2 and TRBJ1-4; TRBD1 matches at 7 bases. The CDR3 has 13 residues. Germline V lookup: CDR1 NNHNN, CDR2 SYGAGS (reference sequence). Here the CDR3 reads CASSDTGDERLFF. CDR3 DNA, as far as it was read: TGTGCCAGCAGTGACACAGGGGACGAA.

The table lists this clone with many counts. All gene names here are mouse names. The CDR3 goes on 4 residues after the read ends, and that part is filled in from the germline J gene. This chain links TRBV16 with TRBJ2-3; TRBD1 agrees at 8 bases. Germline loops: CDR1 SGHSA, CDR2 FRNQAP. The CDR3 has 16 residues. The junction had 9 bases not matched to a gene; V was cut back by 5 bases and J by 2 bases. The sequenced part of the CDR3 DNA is TGTGCAAGCAGCCCCAGGGGGCGCGAGGATGCAGAA. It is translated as CASSPRGREDAE. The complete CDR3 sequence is CASSPRGREDAETLYF.

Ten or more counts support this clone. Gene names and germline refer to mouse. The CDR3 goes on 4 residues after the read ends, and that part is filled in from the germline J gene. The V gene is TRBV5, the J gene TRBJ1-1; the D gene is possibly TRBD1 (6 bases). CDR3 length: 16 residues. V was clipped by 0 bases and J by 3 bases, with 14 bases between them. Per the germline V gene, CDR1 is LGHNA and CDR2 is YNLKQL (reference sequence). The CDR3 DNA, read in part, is TGTGCCAGCAGCCAAGATGGGCAGGGGAGGGACACA. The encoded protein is CASSQDGQGRDT. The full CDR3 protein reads CASSQDGQGRDTEVFF.

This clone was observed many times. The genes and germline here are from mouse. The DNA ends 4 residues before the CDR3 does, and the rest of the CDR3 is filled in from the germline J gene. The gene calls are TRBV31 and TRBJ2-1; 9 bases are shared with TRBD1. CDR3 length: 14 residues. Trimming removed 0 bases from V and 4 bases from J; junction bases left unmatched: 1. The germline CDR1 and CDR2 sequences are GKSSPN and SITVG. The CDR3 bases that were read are TGTGCCTGGAGTCTGGGGACAGGGTATGCT. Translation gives CAWSLGTGYA. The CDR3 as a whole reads CAWSLGTGYAEQFF.

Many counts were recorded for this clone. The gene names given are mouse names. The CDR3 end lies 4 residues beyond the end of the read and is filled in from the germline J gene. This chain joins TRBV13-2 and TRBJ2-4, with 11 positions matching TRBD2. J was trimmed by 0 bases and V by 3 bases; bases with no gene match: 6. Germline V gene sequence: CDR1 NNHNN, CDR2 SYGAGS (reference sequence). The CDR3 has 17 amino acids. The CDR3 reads CASGAPGLGVSQNTLYF. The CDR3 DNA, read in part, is TGTGCCAGCGGTGCACCGGGACTGGGGGTTAGTCAAAAC.